This TCR beta chain is from a study of CD8+ T cells in alopecia areata. Across the whole study: A 6-month period off drug followed tofacitinib, which lasted 6 to 18 months. Study findings and constraints: Between patients, shared TCR sequences were less clear than in mice. This was possibly due in part to HLA diversity in the patient population. Among the top 100, expanded CD8+ clones were significantly decreased by tofacitinib, as was scalp clonality. Resident alphabeta T cells of normal skin are also sequenced in scalp samples.

On this clone: Its target is unknown.

Treatment here: oral pan-JAK inhibitor, 5-10 mg twice daily. The CDR3 extends over 14 amino acids. V was trimmed by 8 bases and J by 0 bases, leaving 8 bases between them. Germline V gene data show CDR1 as SGHAT and CDR2 as FQNNGV. Extracted RNA was reverse transcribed, and the resulting cDNA served as sequencing template. Some clones are missing from TCRdb's copy, which holds only in-frame ones; the method was immunoSEQ multiplex PCR. Of hundreds of thousands of clones listed, 55% to 75% are singletons. This TCR was recovered from a human donor with alopecia areata. The sequencing used CD4+ T cells sorted from blood, collected at week 24, from a patient treated with tofacitinib. This chain joins TRBV11-2 and TRBJ2-6; unclear D gene. This CDR3 reads CASSSTSGANVLTF. The CDR3 nucleotides are TGTGCCAGCTCGTCGACCTCTGGGGCCAACGTCCTGACTTTC.